The entry that follows covers one TCR beta chain sequence. This entry comes from a study of cytomegalovirus exposure and HLA in healthy donors. The repertoire was sequenced with immunoSEQ multiplex PCR; TCRdb's copy has only in-frame clones and lacks some. The data hold some 65,000 clones, with just under 95% observed a single time. CDR3 length: 16 amino acids. V trimming: 4 bases; J trimming: 3 bases; junction bases outside the gene matches: 9. Germline V gene lookup returns CDR1 MDHEN and CDR2 SYDVKM. This TCR was recovered from a man younger than 35 in good health and CMV-seropositive. This chain links TRBV28 with TRBJ1-1; 9 bases line up with TRBD1. Material for sequencing was PBMCs. CDR3 DNA: TGTGCCAGCAGTTACAGGGGGCGAGGGAGAGACACTGAAGCTTTCTTT. Encoded protein: CASSYRGRGRDTEAFF.